This T cell receptor beta chain was observed in a study of blood T cell repertoires in COVID-19. Assay: immunoSEQ multiplex PCR; the TCRdb copy retains only in-frame clones and omits some. In the table there are approximately 300,000 clones, over 85% of which are singletons. V was shortened by 2 bases and J by 6 bases, with 11 bases between the two germline ends. Germline V CDR1 and CDR2: SGHRS, YFSETQ. CDR3 size: 13 residues. This clone was observed once. The sample comprised peripheral blood. This receptor was obtained from a woman aged 25 to 39 with COVID-19, enrolled during active disease. The chain carries TRBV5-1 and TRBJ1-2, with D perhaps matching TRBD1 (6 bases). Here the CDR3 DNA reads TGCGCCAGCAGCTTACAGGGTCGTGATGGCTACACCTTC. Its protein product is CASSLQGRDGYTF. The entire variable domain, with the rest obtained from reference TRBV5-1 and TRBJ1-2, is as follows: KAGVTQTPRYLIKTRGQQVTLSCSPISGHRSVSWYQQTPGQGLQFLFEYFSETQRNKGNFPGRFSGRQFSNSRSEMNVSTLELGDSALYLCASSLQGRDGYTFGSGTRLTVV.